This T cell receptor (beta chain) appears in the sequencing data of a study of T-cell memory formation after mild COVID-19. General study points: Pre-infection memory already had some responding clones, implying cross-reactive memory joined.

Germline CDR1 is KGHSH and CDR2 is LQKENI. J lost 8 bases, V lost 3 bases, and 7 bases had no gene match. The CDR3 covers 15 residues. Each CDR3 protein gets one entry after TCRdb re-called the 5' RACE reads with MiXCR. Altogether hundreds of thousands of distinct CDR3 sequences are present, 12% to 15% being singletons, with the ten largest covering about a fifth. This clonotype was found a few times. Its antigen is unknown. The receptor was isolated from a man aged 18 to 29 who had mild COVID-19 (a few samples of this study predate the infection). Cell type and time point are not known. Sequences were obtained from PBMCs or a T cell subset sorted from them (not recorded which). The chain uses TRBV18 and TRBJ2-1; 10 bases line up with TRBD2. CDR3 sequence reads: CASSPRASGGDEQFF. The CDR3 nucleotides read TGTGCCAGCTCACCCCGGGCTAGCGGGGGTGATGAGCAGTTCTTC. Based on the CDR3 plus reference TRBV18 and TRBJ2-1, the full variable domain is NAGVMQNPRHLVRRRGQEARLRCSPMKGHSHVYWYRQLPEEGLKFMVYLQKENIIDESGMPKERFSAEFPKEGPSILRIQQVVRGDSAAYFCASSPRASGGDEQFFGPGTRLTVL.